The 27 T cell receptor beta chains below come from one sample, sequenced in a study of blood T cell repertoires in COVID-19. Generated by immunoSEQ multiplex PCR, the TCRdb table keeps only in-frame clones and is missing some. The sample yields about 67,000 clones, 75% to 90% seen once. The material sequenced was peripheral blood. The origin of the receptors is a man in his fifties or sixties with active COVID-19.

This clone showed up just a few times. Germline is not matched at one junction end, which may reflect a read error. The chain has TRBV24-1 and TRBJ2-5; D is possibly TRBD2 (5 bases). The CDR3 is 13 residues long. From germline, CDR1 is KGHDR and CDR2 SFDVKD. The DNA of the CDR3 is TGTGCCACCGGTGAGGGCTTCCAAGAGACCCAGTACTTC. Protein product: CATGEGFQETQYF.

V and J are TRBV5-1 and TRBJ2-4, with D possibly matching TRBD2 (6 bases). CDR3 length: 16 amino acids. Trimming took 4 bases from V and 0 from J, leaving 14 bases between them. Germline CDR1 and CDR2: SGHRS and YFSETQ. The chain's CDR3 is CASSPQGLGAKNIQYF. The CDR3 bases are TGCGCCAGCAGCCCTCAGGGACTGGGAGCCAAAAACATTCAGTACTTC.

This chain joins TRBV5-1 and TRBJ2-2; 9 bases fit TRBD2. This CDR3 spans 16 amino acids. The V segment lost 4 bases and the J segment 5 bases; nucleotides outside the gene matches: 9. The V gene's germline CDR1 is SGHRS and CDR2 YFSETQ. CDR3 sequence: CASSLLSGRLTGELFF. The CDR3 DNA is TGCGCCAGCAGCCTTCTGAGCGGGAGGCTTACCGGGGAGCTGTTTTTT.

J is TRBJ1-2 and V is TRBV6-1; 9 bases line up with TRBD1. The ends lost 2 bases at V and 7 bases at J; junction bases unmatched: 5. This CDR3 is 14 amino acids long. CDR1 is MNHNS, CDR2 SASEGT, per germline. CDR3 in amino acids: CASSERTGEGGYTF. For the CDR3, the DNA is TGTGCCAGCAGTGAAAGGACAGGGGAGGGTGGCTACACCTTC.

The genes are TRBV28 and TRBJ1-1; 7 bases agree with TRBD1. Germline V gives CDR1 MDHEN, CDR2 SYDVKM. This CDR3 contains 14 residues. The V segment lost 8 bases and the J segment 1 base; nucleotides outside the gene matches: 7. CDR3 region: CASQTGTENTEAFF. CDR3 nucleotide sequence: TGTGCCAGCCAAACCGGGACAGAGAACACTGAAGCTTTCTTT.

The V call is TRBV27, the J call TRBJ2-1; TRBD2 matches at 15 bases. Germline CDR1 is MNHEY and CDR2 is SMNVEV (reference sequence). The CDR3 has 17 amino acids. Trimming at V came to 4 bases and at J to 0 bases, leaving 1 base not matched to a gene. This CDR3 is CASSSGLAGGSYNEQFF. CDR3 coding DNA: TGTGCCAGCAGTTCGGGACTAGCGGGAGGCTCCTACAATGAGCAGTTCTTC.

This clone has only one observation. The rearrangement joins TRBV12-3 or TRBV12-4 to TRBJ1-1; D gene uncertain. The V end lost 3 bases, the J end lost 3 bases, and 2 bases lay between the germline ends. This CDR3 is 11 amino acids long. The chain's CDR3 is CASSFYTEAFF. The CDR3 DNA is TGTGCCAGCAGTTTCTACACTGAAGCTTTCTTT.

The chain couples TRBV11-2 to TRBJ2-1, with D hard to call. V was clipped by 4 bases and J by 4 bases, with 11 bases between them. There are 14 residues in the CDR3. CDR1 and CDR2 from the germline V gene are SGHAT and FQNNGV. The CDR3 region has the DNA TGTGCCAGCAGCTCCTCCCCTGTTTACAATGAGCAGTTCTTC. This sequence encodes CASSSSPVYNEQFF.

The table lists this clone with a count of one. The CDR3 loop reads CASSLLEFSGNTIYF. DNA for the CDR3: TGTGCCAGCAGCTTACTCGAGTTCTCTGGAAACACCATATATTTT. V is TRBV7-9 and J is TRBJ1-3; D gene unclear. The CDR3 sequence is 15 residues long. Germline CDR1 reads SEHNR; CDR2 reads FQNEAQ (reference sequence). V was cut by 2 bases and J by 0 bases, with 8 bases left in between.

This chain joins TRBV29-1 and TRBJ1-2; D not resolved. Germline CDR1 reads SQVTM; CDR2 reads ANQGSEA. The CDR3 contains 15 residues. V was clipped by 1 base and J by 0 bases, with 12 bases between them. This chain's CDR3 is CSVEVGRQTNYGYTF. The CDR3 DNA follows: TGCAGCGTTGAAGTAGGGAGGCAGACTAACTATGGCTACACCTTC. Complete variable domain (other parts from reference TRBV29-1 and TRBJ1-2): SAVISQKPSRDICQRGTSLTIQCQVDSQVTMMFWYRQQPGQSLTLIATANQGSEATYESGFVIDKFPISRPNLTFSTLTVSNMSPEDSSIYLCSVEVGRQTNYGYTFGSGTRLTVV.

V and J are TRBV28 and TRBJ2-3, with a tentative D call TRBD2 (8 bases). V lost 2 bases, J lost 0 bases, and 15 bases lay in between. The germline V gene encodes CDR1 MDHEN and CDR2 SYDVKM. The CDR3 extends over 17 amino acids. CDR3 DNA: TGTGCCAGCAGTTTAGCGGGAGGCAGGGGGAGCACAGATACGCAGTATTTT. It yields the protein CASSLAGGRGSTDTQYF.

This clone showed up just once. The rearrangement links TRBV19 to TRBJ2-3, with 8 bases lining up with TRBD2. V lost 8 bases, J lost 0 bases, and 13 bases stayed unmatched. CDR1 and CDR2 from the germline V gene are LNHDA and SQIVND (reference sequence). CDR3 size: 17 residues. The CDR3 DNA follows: TGTGCCAGTGGAACGGCGGGGGGCAGCTTTAGCACAGATACGCAGTATTTT. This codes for CASGTAGGSFSTDTQYF.

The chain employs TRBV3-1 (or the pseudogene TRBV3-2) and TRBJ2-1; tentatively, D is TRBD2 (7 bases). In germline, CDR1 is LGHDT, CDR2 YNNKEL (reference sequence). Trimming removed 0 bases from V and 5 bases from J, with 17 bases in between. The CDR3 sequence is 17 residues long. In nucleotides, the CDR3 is TGTGCCAGCAGCCAAGACCGGACTGGCGGGGGCCACAATGAGCAGTTCTTC. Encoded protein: CASSQDRTGGGHNEQFF.

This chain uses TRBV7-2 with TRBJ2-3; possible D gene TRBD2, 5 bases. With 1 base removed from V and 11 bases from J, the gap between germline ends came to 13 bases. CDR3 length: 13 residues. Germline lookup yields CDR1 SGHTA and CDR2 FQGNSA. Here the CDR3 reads CASSLGTSKGQYF. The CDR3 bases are TGTGCCAGCAGCTTAGGGACTTCCAAAGGGCAGTATTTT.

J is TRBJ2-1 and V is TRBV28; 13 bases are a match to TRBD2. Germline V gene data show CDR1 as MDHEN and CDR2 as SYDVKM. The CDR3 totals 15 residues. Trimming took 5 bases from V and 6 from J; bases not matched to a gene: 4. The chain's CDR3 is CASSTTSGGTNEQFF. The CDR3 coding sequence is TGTGCCAGCAGTACGACTAGCGGGGGGACCAATGAGCAGTTCTTC.

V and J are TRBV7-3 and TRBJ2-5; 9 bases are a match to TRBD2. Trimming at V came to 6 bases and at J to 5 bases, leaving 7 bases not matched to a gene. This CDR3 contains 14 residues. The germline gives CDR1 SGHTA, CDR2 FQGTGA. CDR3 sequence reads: CASSASGAEETQYF. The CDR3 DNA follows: TGTGCCAGCAGTGCTAGCGGGGCGGAGGAGACCCAGTACTTC. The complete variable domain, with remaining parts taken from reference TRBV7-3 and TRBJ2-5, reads GAGVSQTPSNKVTEKGKYVELRCDPISGHTALYWYRQSLGQGPEFLIYFQGTGAADDSGLPNDRFFAVRPEGSVSTLKIQRTERGDSAVYLCASSASGAEETQYFGPGTRLLVL.

This CDR3 reads CASSLYRDGEQYF. The CDR3 region has the DNA TGTGCCAGCAGCTTATACCGGGATGGCGAGCAGTACTTC. This rearrangement joins TRBV7-2 to TRBJ2-7; maybe TRBD2 (5 bases). The germline V gene encodes CDR1 SGHTA and CDR2 FQGNSA. CDR3 size: 13 residues. V lost 2 bases and J 6 bases, leaving 11 bases between the germline ends.

CDR3 residues: CASSPTGVTEAFF. The DNA of the CDR3 is TGTGCCAGCAGCCCCACAGGGGTCACTGAAGCTTTCTTT. The chain joins TRBV7-9 to TRBJ1-1, with 7 bases aligning to TRBD1. Looked up from germline, CDR1 is SEHNR and CDR2 is FQNEAQ (reference sequence). The CDR3 consists of 13 residues. V lost 5 bases and J lost 4; bases outside the gene matches: 4.

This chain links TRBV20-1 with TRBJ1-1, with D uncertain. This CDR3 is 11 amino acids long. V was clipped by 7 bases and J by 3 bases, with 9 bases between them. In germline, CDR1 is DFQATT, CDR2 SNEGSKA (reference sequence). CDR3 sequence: CSVSGDTEAFF. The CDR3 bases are TGCAGTGTATCCGGGGACACTGAAGCTTTCTTT.

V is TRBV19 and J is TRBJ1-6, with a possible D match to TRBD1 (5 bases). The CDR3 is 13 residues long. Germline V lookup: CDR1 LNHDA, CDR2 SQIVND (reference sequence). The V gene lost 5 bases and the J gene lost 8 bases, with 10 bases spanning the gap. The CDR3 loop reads CASSLGGDSPLHF. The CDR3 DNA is TGTGCCAGTAGTCTCGGAGGGGATTCACCCCTCCACTTT.

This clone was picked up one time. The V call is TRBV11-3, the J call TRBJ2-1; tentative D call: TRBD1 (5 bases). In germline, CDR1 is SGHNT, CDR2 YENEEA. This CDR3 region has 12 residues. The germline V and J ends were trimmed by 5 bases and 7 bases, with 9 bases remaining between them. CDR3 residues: CASSGARNEQFF. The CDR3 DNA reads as TGTGCCAGCAGCGGGGCGAGGAATGAGCAGTTCTTC.

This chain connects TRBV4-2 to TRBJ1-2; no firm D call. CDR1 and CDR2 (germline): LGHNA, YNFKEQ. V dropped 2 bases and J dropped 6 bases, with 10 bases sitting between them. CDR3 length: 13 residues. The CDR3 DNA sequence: TGTGCCAGCAGCCAACGGGAACTTGATGGCTACACCTTC. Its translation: CASSQRELDGYTF.

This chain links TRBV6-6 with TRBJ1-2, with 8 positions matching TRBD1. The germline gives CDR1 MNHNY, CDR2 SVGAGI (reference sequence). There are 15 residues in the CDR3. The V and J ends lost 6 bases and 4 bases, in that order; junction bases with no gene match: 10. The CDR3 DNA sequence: TGTGCCAGCAGCTTTCAAGGACAGGGTGGCTATGGCTACACCTTC. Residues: CASSFQGQGGYGYTF.

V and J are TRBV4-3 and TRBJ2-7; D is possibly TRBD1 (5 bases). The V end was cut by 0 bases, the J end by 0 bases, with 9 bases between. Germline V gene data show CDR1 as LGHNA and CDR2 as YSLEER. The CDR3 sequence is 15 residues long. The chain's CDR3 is CASSQERQGSYEQYF. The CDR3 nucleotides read TGCGCCAGCAGCCAAGAACGGCAGGGCTCCTACGAGCAGTACTTC.

In nucleotides, the CDR3 is TGTGCCACCAGTGACCCGGGACAGGGGGGAGATACGCAGTATTTT. Protein: CATSDPGQGGDTQYF. The chain is built from TRBV24-1 and TRBJ2-3, with 11 bases fitting TRBD1. The germline gives CDR1 KGHDR, CDR2 SFDVKD. This CDR3 is built from 15 residues. J was trimmed by 5 bases and V by 4 bases; bases with no gene match: 4.

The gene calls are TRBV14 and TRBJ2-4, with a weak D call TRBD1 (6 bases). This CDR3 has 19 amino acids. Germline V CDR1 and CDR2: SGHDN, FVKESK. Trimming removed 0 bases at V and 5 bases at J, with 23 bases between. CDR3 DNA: TGTGCCAGCAGCCAAGAGGACAGATTAGCCGCGGGCCTTGAAAACATTCAGTACTTC. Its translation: CASSQEDRLAAGLENIQYF.

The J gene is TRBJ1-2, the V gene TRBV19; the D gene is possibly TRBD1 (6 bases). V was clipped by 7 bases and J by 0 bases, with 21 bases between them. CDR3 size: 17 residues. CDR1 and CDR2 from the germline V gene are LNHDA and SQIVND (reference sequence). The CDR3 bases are TGTGCCAGTACCCCAAATTCTCAGGGGCTGGCTAACTATGGCTACACCTTC. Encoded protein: CASTPNSQGLANYGYTF.